Described below is a single T cell receptor beta chain sequence and its context. The antigen remains undetermined. Trimming cost V 0 bases and J 8 bases; bases outside gene matches: 5. CDR3 length: 16 residues. Germline V lookup: CDR1 MGHRA, CDR2 YSYEKL. This nonspecific control used anti-CD3/anti-CD28 bead stimulation of CD4+ T cells. CD4+ T cells upregulating both CD40 ligand and CD69 were sorted as responding cells. This was the immunoSEQ version 4 assay in survey mode. Profiled with immunoSEQ multiplex PCR; TCRdb holds only in-frame clones, not every one. The data show 35,000 to 40,000 clones, roughly 90% seen once. The sample comes from a study of persistence of HIV-infected CD4 T cells.

The clonotype was recovered from an adult man with HIV who was CMV-seropositive. Sequencing was performed on CD4+ T cells sorted from PBMCs after 18-hour stimulation, taken from a patient who received antiretroviral therapy. The chain has TRBV4-1 and TRBJ1-6; 9 nucleotides align to TRBD1. CDR3 coding DNA: TGCGCCAGCAGCCAAGATTACGGACAGGGGTATTCACCCCTCCACTTT. Its translation is CASSQDYGQGYSPLHF.